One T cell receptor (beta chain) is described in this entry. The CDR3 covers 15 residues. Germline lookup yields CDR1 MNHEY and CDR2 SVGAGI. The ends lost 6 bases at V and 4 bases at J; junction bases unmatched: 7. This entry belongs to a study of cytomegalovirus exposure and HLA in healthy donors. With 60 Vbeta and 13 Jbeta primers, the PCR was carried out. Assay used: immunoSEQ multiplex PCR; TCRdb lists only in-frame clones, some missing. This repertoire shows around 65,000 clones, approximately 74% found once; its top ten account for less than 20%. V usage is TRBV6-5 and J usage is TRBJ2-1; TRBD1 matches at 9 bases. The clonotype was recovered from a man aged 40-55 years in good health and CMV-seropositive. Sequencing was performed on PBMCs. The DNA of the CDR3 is TGTGCCAGCAGACGGGACAGGGAAGATTACAATGAGCAGTTCTTC. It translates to CASRRDREDYNEQFF.